The 9 T cell receptor beta chains listed next were all sequenced from one sample in a study of T cells in Graves' hyperthyroidism and ophthalmopathy. Template material for amplifying TCR beta CDR3 regions consisted of RNA transcripts. A first-round RT-PCR of the TCR CDR3 used the HTBI primer set. TCRdb itself ran the multiplex PCR reads through MiXCR, one entry per CDR3 protein. The sample lists hundreds of thousands of distinct CDR3 sequences, about 15% occurring once. Sequenced material: blood. The receptors shown here come from a man in his late teens or twenties with Graves' ophthalmopathy.

This clonotype showed up just a few times. V and J are TRBV6-5 and TRBJ1-1; D not certain. V lost 0 bases and J lost 5, with 10 bases in between. Germline V gives CDR1 MNHEY, CDR2 SVGAGI. The CDR3 runs 14 residues. CDR3 sequence (DNA): TGTGCCAGCAGTTACTCCCGGGTGACGACTGAAGCTTTCTTT. Its protein product is CASSYSRVTTEAFF.

This clonotype was found a few times. The rearrangement joins TRBV6-1 to TRBJ2-1; D gene unclear. Looked up from germline, CDR1 is MNHNS and CDR2 is SASEGT. The CDR3 has 12 amino acids. Trimming took off 8 bases at V and 6 bases at J, with 11 bases between the two ends. The CDR3 reads CASDAWVNEQFF. CDR3 bases: TGTGCCAGCGATGCCTGGGTCAATGAGCAGTTCTTC.

V gene TRBV6-5 combines with J gene TRBJ1-1, with 9 bases identical to TRBD1. CDR1 and CDR2 (germline): MNHEY, SVGAGI. This CDR3 region has 17 residues. J lost 1 base, V lost 0 bases, and 6 bases had no gene match. The CDR3 is CASSYSGTGWENTEAFF. DNA of the CDR3: TGTGCCAGCAGTTACTCAGGGACAGGGTGGGAGAACACTGAAGCTTTCTTT.

Concerning this clonotype: A single base separates this from a much larger clone, so it may be a read error. This rearrangement joins TRBV10-3 to TRBJ2-1; 7 bases fit TRBD2. The J call may be faulty, since TRBJ2-7 better matches the DNA end. The CDR3 is 15 amino acids. Germline CDR1 is ENHRY and CDR2 is SYGVKD. The CDR3, as DNA: TGTGCCATCAGCTCCCGGGAGGCGGGGTACGATGAGCAGTACTTC. Translation: CAISSREAGYDEQYF.

The rearrangement uses TRBV7-2 and TRBJ1-6, with D uncertain. The ends were cut back, 5 bases at V and 7 bases at J, with 15 bases in the middle. Germline CDR1 is SGHTA and CDR2 is FQGNSA. The CDR3 length is 15 residues. CDR3 nucleotide sequence: TGTGCCAGCAGCGCGGACGGGCCACGGAATTCACCCCTCCACTTT. This gives the protein CASSADGPRNSPLHF.

This clonotype occurred many times. The chain links TRBV28 to TRBJ2-3; TRBD2 aligns across 7 bases. Germline values: CDR1 MDHEN, CDR2 SYDVKM. CDR3 length: 16 amino acids. J gave up 2 bases and V 4 bases, and 9 bases lay outside the gene matches. CDR3 nucleotide sequence: TGTGCCAGCAGTTACCCCGGCAGCGGGAACACAGATACGCAGTATTTT. It codes for CASSYPGSGNTDTQYF.

There are many counts of this clonotype. The chain links TRBV27 to TRBJ2-1; 11 positions agree with TRBD2. The CDR3 is made up of 16 amino acids. The ends lost 6 bases at V and 3 bases at J; junction bases unmatched: 7. Germline assignment: CDR1 MNHEY and CDR2 SMNVEV (reference sequence). The CDR3 nucleotides read TGTGCCAGCAGAAACGGAGGACTAGCGGGCTACAATGAGCAGTTCTTC. It yields the protein CASRNGGLAGYNEQFF.

The genes are TRBV7-9 and TRBJ1-1, with a tentative D call TRBD1 (5 bases). The germline gives CDR1 SEHNR, CDR2 FQNEAQ (reference sequence). The germline V and J ends were trimmed by 11 bases and 5 bases, with 21 bases remaining between them. The CDR3 runs to 14 residues. The CDR3 spells CAGTPRGGVTEAFF. DNA of the CDR3: TGTGCCGGCACCCCTCGTGGGGGTGTAACTGAAGCTTTCTTT.

The rearrangement links TRBV6-1 to TRBJ2-1; D is ambiguous. Germline assignment: CDR1 MNHNS and CDR2 SASEGT. This CDR3 spans 12 amino acids. With 3 bases removed from V and 10 bases from J, the gap between germline ends came to 10 bases. CDR3 nucleotides: TGTGCCAGCAGTGAGTCTCCCTACGAGCAGTTCTTC. It yields the protein CASSESPYEQFF.